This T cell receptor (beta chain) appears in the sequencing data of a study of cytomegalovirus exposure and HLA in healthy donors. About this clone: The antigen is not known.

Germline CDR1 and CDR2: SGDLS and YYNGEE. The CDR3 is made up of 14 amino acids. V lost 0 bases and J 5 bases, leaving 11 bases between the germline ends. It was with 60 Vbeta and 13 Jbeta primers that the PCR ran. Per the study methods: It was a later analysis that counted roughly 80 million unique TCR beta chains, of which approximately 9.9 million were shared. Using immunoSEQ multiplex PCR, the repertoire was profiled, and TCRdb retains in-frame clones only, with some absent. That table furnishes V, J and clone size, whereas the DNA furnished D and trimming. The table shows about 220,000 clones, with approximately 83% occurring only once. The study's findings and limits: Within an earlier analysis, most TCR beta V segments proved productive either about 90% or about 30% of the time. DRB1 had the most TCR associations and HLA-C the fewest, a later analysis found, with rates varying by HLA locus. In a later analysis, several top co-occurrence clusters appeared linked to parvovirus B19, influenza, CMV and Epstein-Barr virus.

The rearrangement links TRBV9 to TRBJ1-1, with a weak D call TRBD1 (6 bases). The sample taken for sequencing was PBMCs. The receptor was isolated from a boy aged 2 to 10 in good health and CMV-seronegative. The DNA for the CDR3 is TGTGCCAGCAGCGTAGCCAACCAGGGGACTGAAGCTTTCTTT. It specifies CASSVANQGTEAFF. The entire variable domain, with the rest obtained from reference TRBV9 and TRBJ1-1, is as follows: DSGVTQTPKHLITATGQRVTLRCSPRSGDLSVYWYQQSLDQGLQFLIQYYNGEERAKGNILERFSAQQFPDLHSELNLSSLELGDSALYFCASSVANQGTEAFFGQGTRLTVV.